These 14 T cell receptor beta chains share one sample of origin, sequenced in a study of cytomegalovirus exposure and HLA in healthy donors. The study ran its PCR with 60 Vbeta and 13 Jbeta primers. Using immunoSEQ multiplex PCR, the repertoire was profiled, and TCRdb retains in-frame clones only, with some absent. The sample lists more than 150,000 clones, approximately 81% occurring once. The specimen was PBMCs. These receptor sequences come from a woman aged 25 to 39 in good health and CMV-seronegative.

The chain recombines TRBV19 with TRBJ1-6; 7 bases match TRBD1. The V and J ends lost 6 bases and 0 bases, in that order; junction bases with no gene match: 8. This CDR3 spans 17 amino acids. Germline assignment: CDR1 LNHDA and CDR2 SQIVND (reference sequence). The CDR3 nucleotides read TGTGCCAGTAGACCCGGGACAGAGAGCTCCTATAATTCACCCCTCCACTTT. It is translated as CASRPGTESSYNSPLHF.

Only a few counts were recorded for this clone. This rearrangement joins TRBV6-5 to TRBJ1-6; a possible D gene is TRBD1 (5 bases). This CDR3 is built from 15 residues. Trimming took 8 bases from V and 8 from J, leaving 19 bases between them. Germline CDR1 and CDR2: MNHEY and SVGAGI. CDR3 in DNA: TGTGCCAGCGGGGGGGACCCCACCCCTCATTCACCCCTCCACTTT. Translation: CASGGDPTPHSPLHF.

This clone was observed a few times. The chain joins TRBV30 to TRBJ2-1, with D perhaps TRBD2 (6 bases). The CDR3 runs 15 residues. Trimming shortened V by 5 bases and J by 2 bases, and 16 bases separated the two germline ends. Germline assignment: CDR1 GTSNPN and CDR2 SVGIG (reference sequence). CDR3 loop: CAWQSNSGPYNEQFF. CDR3 bases: TGTGCCTGGCAAAGTAATAGCGGACCCTACAATGAGCAGTTCTTC.

The chain joins TRBV4-3 to TRBJ2-5; TRBD1 matches 9 bases. The end of the DNA aligns better with TRBJ2-7, so the J call may be wrong. The CDR3 consists of 18 residues. Germline lookup yields CDR1 LGHNA and CDR2 YSLEER. As DNA, the CDR3 is TGCGCCAGCAGCCAAGATAGACGGGCGGGACAGGGAAACTACGAGCAGTACTTC. Translating it yields CASSQDRRAGQGNYEQYF.

The chain couples TRBV21-1 to TRBJ1-1; the table's D call, TRBD1, was not checked against the DNA. TRBV21-1 represents a pseudogene. The length of the CDR3 is 17 residues. For the CDR3, the DNA is TGTGCCAGCCGGGAGGCTCGGACAGGGTACATGAACACTGAAGCTTTCTTT. It codes for CASREARTGYMNTEAFF.

By share, this clone ranks as medium-sized. The chain uses TRBV4-3 and TRBJ1-2, with D perhaps matching TRBD1 (6 bases). Deletions cut 2 bases from V and 7 bases from J, with 11 bases between. Looked up from germline, CDR1 is LGHNA and CDR2 is YSLEER. This CDR3 region has 13 residues. The CDR3 DNA follows: TGCGCCAGCAGCCAACAGGGGATCGTTGGCTACACCTTC. Its protein is CASSQQGIVGYTF.

About this clone: Other DNA variants within this sample encode the same CDR3. The chain is built from TRBV6-5 and TRBJ1-2; D ambiguous. Germline-derived CDR1 and CDR2 are MNHEY and SVGAGI. The CDR3 loop spans 15 amino acids. The V gene lost 0 bases and the J gene lost 1 base, with 9 bases spanning the gap. DNA for the CDR3: TGTGCCAGCAGTTACTCGATCAACAATAACTATGGCTACACCTTC. Residues: CASSYSINNNYGYTF.

The chain combines TRBV7-9 with TRBJ1-1; D ambiguous. The CDR3 covers 13 residues. Germline V lookup: CDR1 SEHNR, CDR2 FQNEAQ (reference sequence). Between the trimmed V and J ends, which lost 4 bases and 4 bases, there was a span of 10 bases. CDR3 residues: CASSSQWATEAFF. The CDR3 DNA sequence: TGTGCCAGCAGCTCGCAGTGGGCCACTGAAGCTTTCTTT.

The chain combines TRBV19 with TRBJ2-1; 8 bases agree with TRBD2. V was clipped by 5 bases and J by 7 bases; unmatched bases: 10. The CDR3 runs 15 residues. In germline, CDR1 is LNHDA, CDR2 SQIVND (reference sequence). CDR3 DNA: TGTGCCAGTAGTCGACCGGGACTAGTGGGTAATGAGCAGTTCTTC. Translation: CASSRPGLVGNEQFF.

J is TRBJ1-5 and V is TRBV5-1; no reliable D call. The germline gives CDR1 SGHRS, CDR2 YFSETQ. V was clipped by 2 bases and J by 2 bases, with 11 bases between them. The CDR3 consists of 15 residues. The CDR3 spells CASSFGGEGNQPQHF. CDR3 sequence (DNA): TGCGCCAGCAGCTTCGGAGGCGAGGGCAATCAGCCCCAGCATTTT.

The V call is TRBV6-5, the J call TRBJ1-1, with 11 bases fitting TRBD1. The CDR3 consists of 16 residues. Looked up from germline, CDR1 is MNHEY and CDR2 is SVGAGI. V trimming: 0 bases; J trimming: 4 bases; junction bases outside the gene matches: 4. As DNA, the CDR3 is TGTGCCAGCAGTTACTCGATCGGGACAGGGGGCACTGAAGCTTTCTTT. Translated: CASSYSIGTGGTEAFF.

The genes are TRBV4-1 and TRBJ2-7; TRBD2 aligns across 11 bases. The length of the CDR3 is 17 residues. The J segment lost 5 bases and the V segment lost 1 base, leaving 10 bases of the junction unmatched. CDR1 is MGHRA and CDR2 is YSYEKL in the germline V gene. CDR3 sequence reads: CASSQAPLAGGPNEQYF. The CDR3 nucleotides read TGCGCCAGCAGCCAAGCCCCCCTAGCGGGAGGACCCAACGAGCAGTACTTC.

This clone was observed a single time. At one end the junction does not follow the germline gene, possibly because of a read error. This rearrangement joins TRBV7-9 to TRBJ2-2, with TRBD2 matching over 13 bases. The CDR3 has 16 residues. Germline V CDR1 and CDR2: SEHNR, FQNEAQ (reference sequence). CDR3 in DNA: TGTTCCAGCAACGAGGGACTAGCGGGAATGGTCGGGGAGCTGTTTTTT. Translation: CSSNEGLAGMVGELFF. The variable domain in full, completed from reference TRBV7-9 and TRBJ2-2, reads DTGVSQNPRHKITKRGQNVTFRCDPISEHNRLYWYRQTLGQGPEFLTYFQNEAQLEKSRLLSDRFSAERPKGSFSTLEIQRTEQGDSAMYLCSSNEGLAGMVGELFFGEGSRLTVL.

This clone has only a few counts. This chain joins TRBV6-6 and TRBJ1-5; D possibly corresponds to TRBD1 (5 bases). V was trimmed by 2 bases and J by 5 bases, leaving 13 bases between them. Germline-derived CDR1 and CDR2 are MNHNY and SVGAGI (reference sequence). This CDR3 has 15 residues. This chain's CDR3 is CASSYPGQGHQPQHF. In nucleotides, the CDR3 is TGTGCCAGCAGTTACCCCGGGCAGGGTCATCAGCCCCAGCATTTT.